These 10 T cell receptor beta chains were sequenced from one sample in a study of blood T cell repertoires in COVID-19. Generated by immunoSEQ multiplex PCR, the TCRdb table keeps only in-frame clones and is missing some. The sample lists fewer than 95,000 clones, about 87% seen once, with about 0.51% in the top ten. Sequencing input: peripheral blood. The receptors were gathered from a man aged 55 to 70 with acute or convalescent COVID-19.

This chain links TRBV21-1 with TRBJ2-6; the table calls TRBD1, which could not be checked here. TRBV21-1 is classified as a pseudogene. This CDR3 comprises 21 residues. The CDR3 DNA reads TGTGCCAGCAGCAAAGGGTGTTCGGCTAGACAGCCATACTCTGGGGCCAACGTCCTGACTTTC. It is translated as CASSKGCSARQPYSGANVLTF.

The chain links TRBV14 to TRBJ2-5; D may be TRBD2 (5 bases). V lost 4 bases to trimming and J lost 10 bases, with 16 bases between them. The germline V gene has CDR1 SGHDN and CDR2 FVKESK. The CDR3 spans 13 residues. DNA of the CDR3: TGTGCCAGCAGCCCCCGCCCAGCGGTTGGCCAGTACTTC. It specifies CASSPRPAVGQYF.

This chain joins TRBV4-2 and TRBJ1-2; 7 positions match TRBD1. Germline V gene sequence: CDR1 LGHNA, CDR2 YNFKEQ. The CDR3 sequence is 16 residues long. J lost 4 bases, V lost 2 bases, and 10 bases had no gene match. Here the CDR3 reads CASSQQQGRRSYGYTF. DNA for the CDR3: TGTGCCAGCAGCCAACAACAGGGGAGACGAAGCTATGGCTACACCTTC.

This chain links TRBV19 with TRBJ2-1; 8 positions agree with TRBD2. Per the germline V gene, CDR1 is LNHDA and CDR2 is SQIVND (reference sequence). The CDR3 runs to 17 residues. Trimming cost V 3 bases and J 2 bases; bases outside gene matches: 9. Here the CDR3 DNA reads TGTGCCAGTAGTATTGGAACTAGCGGAAAAACCTACAATGAGCAGTTCTTC. This encodes CASSIGTSGKTYNEQFF.

V usage is TRBV7-9 and J usage is TRBJ2-7; D uncertain. The ends were cut back, 7 bases at V and 2 bases at J, with 12 bases in the middle. There are 13 residues in the CDR3. The germline V gene encodes CDR1 SEHNR and CDR2 FQNEAQ (reference sequence). This CDR3 reads CASNNKNTYEQYF. CDR3 sequence (DNA): TGTGCCAGCAATAACAAGAACACCTACGAGCAGTACTTC.

The rearrangement links TRBV6-5 to TRBJ1-5; 7 positions agree with TRBD1. CDR1 is MNHEY and CDR2 is SVGAGI in the germline V gene. The CDR3 has 13 amino acids. Trimming removed 4 bases from V and 6 bases from J; junction bases left unmatched: 3. The CDR3 reads CASSSDRAQPQHF. The CDR3 coding sequence is TGTGCCAGCAGTTCAGACAGGGCTCAGCCCCAGCATTTT.

This chain joins TRBV30 and TRBJ1-2; D ambiguous. Germline V gives CDR1 GTSNPN, CDR2 SVGIG (reference sequence). The V gene lost 1 base and the J gene lost 7 bases, with 10 bases spanning the gap. CDR3 length: 12 residues. The CDR3 is CAWSGAGFGYTF. CDR3 in DNA: TGTGCCTGGAGTGGAGCCGGTTTTGGCTACACCTTC.

The rearrangement links TRBV9 to TRBJ1-2; D gene ambiguous. Germline V gene data show CDR1 as SGDLS and CDR2 as YYNGEE. CDR3 size: 16 residues. The germline V and J ends were trimmed by 4 bases and 4 bases, with 20 bases remaining between them. In DNA, the CDR3 is TGTGCCAGCAGCTCCCGGGGAGGAGGAGGGCTCTATGGCTACACCTTC. Its translation is CASSSRGGGGLYGYTF.

The chain carries TRBV3-1 (or the pseudogene TRBV3-2) and TRBJ2-7; 8 nucleotides line up with TRBD2. The V gene's germline CDR1 is LGHDT and CDR2 YNNKEL (reference sequence). The CDR3 length is 15 residues. J gave up 6 bases and V 1 base, and 8 bases lay outside the gene matches. DNA of the CDR3: TGTGCCAGCAGCCAAGTCCCTAGCGGGCTAAGCGAGCAGTACTTC. It is translated as CASSQVPSGLSEQYF.

The rearrangement links TRBV30 to TRBJ2-7; 10 nucleotides agree with TRBD1. J lost 2 bases, V lost 3 bases, and 13 bases had no gene match. Per germline, CDR1 GTSNPN and CDR2 SVGIG (reference sequence). The CDR3 extends over 17 amino acids. This chain's CDR3 is CAWSPVYPDRGTYEQYF. CDR3 in DNA: TGTGCCTGGAGCCCAGTGTACCCGGACAGGGGGACCTACGAGCAGTACTTC.